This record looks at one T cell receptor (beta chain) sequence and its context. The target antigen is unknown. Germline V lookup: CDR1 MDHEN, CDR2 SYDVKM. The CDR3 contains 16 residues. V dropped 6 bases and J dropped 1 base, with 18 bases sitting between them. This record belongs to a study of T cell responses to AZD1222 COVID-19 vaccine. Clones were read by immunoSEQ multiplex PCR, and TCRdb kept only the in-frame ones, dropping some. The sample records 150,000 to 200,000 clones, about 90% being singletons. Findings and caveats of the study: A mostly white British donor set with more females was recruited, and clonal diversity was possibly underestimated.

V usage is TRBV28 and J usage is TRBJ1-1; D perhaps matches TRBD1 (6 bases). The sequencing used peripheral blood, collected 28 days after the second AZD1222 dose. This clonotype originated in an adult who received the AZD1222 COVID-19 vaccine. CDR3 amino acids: CASRIQGIGENTEAFF. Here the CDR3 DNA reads TGTGCCAGCAGGATCCAGGGGATAGGTGAGAACACTGAAGCTTTCTTT. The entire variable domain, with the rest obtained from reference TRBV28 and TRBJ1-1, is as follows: DVKVTQSSRYLVKRTGEKVFLECVQDMDHENMFWYRQDPGLGLRLIYFSYDVKMKEKGDIPEGYSVSREKKERFSLILESASTNQTSMYLCASRIQGIGENTEAFFGQGTRLTVV.